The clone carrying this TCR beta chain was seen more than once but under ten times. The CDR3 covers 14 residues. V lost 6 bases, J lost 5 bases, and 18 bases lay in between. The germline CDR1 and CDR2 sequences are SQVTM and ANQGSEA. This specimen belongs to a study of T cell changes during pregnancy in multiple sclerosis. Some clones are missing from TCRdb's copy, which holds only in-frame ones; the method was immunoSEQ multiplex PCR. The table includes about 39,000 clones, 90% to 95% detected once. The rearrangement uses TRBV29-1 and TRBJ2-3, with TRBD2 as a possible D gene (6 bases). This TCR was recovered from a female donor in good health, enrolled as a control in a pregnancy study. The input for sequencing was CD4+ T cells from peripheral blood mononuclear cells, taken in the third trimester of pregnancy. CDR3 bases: TGCAGCGTCCCTAGGCGGGATTATGAAGATACGCAGTATTTT. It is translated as CSVPRRDYEDTQYF.